The 26 T cell receptor beta chains below were found in one sample sequenced in a study of OX40 agonist ivuxolimab in advanced cancers. The table came from immunoSEQ multiplex PCR; TCRdb's copy has only in-frame clones and leaves some out. The table records about 49,000 clones, roughly 85% of them present only once. Source: CD4+ or CD8+ T cells sorted from blood, taken in a trial of the OX40 agonist ivuxolimab. The receptors stem from an adult with an advanced solid tumor such as melanoma, head and neck, liver or kidney cancer.

Only a few counts were recorded for this clone. The chain combines TRBV13 with TRBJ1-2; TRBD1 aligns across 7 bases. The CDR3 is 14 residues long. J lost 2 bases, V lost 2 bases, and 2 bases had no gene match. The germline gives CDR1 PRHDT, CDR2 FYEKMQ (reference sequence). For the CDR3, the DNA is TGTGCCAGCAGCTTACCGGGACAGAACTATGGCTACACCTTC. Residues: CASSLPGQNYGYTF.

J is TRBJ1-2 and V is TRBV6-5, with 9 nucleotides matching TRBD1. CDR1 is MNHEY and CDR2 is SVGAGI in the germline V gene. V shed 4 bases and J 3 bases; nucleotides not matched to a gene: 9. This CDR3 spans 16 amino acids. CDR3 nucleotide sequence: TGTGCCAGCAGTTCAACTACCGGGACAGGGTACTATGGCTACACCTTC. Its protein is CASSSTTGTGYYGYTF.

The rearrangement joins TRBV27 to TRBJ1-1; D remains unclear. CDR3 length equals 15 residues. The germline V gene encodes CDR1 MNHEY and CDR2 SMNVEV (reference sequence). V gave up 8 bases and J gave up 3 bases, with 19 bases separating them. The CDR3 loop reads CASHSWPPSDTEAFF. The CDR3 region has the DNA TGTGCCAGCCACTCCTGGCCTCCATCGGACACTGAAGCTTTCTTT.

The rearrangement links TRBV15 to TRBJ2-5; the match to TRBD1 covers 7 bases. V was clipped by 0 bases and J by 2 bases; unmatched bases: 9. CDR1 and CDR2 from the germline V gene are LNHNV and YYDKDF (reference sequence). This CDR3 is 17 amino acids long. The CDR3 reads CATSRDRSGQPQETQYF. DNA for the CDR3: TGTGCCACCAGCAGAGATCGGTCGGGACAGCCTCAAGAGACCCAGTACTTC.

The chain joins TRBV15 to TRBJ2-3; D is perhaps TRBD2 (6 bases). V lost 0 bases and J lost 2, with 9 bases in between. The germline gives CDR1 LNHNV, CDR2 YYDKDF (reference sequence). There are 15 residues in the CDR3. The CDR3 sequence: CATSRDREFTDTQYF. CDR3 DNA sequence: TGTGCCACCAGCAGAGATCGGGAGTTCACAGATACGCAGTATTTT. Based on the CDR3 plus reference TRBV15 and TRBJ2-3, the full variable domain is DAMVIQNPRYQVTQFGKPVTLSCSQTLNHNVMYWYQQKSSQAPKLLFHYYDKDFNNEADTPDNFQSRRPNTSFCFLDIRSPGLGDTAMYLCATSRDREFTDTQYFGPGTRLTVL.

The chain links TRBV4-2 to TRBJ1-1; no clear D gene. There are 14 residues in the CDR3. CDR1 and CDR2 (germline): LGHNA, YNFKEQ. V gave up 0 bases and J gave up 4 bases, with 9 bases separating them. CDR3 in DNA: TGTGCCAGCAGCCAAGAGGCAGCTATCACTGAAGCTTTCTTT. Residues: CASSQEAAITEAFF.

The genes are TRBV2 and TRBJ2-1; possibly TRBD2 for D (5 bases). This CDR3 is 12 amino acids long. The germline CDR1 and CDR2 sequences are SNHLY and FYNNEI. Deletions cut 6 bases from V and 7 bases from J, with 10 bases between. The CDR3 loop is CASRGVWNEQFF. CDR3 bases: TGTGCCAGCAGGGGAGTCTGGAATGAGCAGTTCTTC.

Here the CDR3 DNA reads TGTGCCAGCAGTTACGGACAGGGGGGCTCCTACGAGCAGTACTTC. This codes for CASSYGQGGSYEQYF. The chain combines TRBV6-5 with TRBJ2-7; 10 bases are a match to TRBD1. The CDR3 runs to 15 residues. V trimming: 2 bases; J trimming: 0 bases; junction bases outside the gene matches: 1. Germline V gene lookup returns CDR1 MNHEY and CDR2 SVGAGI.

The chain employs TRBV27 and TRBJ1-2; 9 nucleotides match TRBD1. This CDR3 has 14 amino acids. Germline loops: CDR1 MNHEY, CDR2 SMNVEV (reference sequence). J lost 8 bases, V lost 6 bases, and 10 bases had no gene match. Here the CDR3 reads CASSTTGGAQGYTF. CDR3 bases: TGTGCCAGCAGCACTACAGGGGGCGCGCAGGGCTACACCTTC.

In its sample, this clone was seen once. V gene TRBV9 combines with J gene TRBJ1-2, with TRBD1 matching over 9 bases. CDR1 and CDR2 from the germline V gene are SGDLS and YYNGEE. This CDR3 is 15 amino acids long. V trimming: 4 bases; J trimming: 3 bases; junction bases outside the gene matches: 7. The CDR3 coding sequence is TGTGCCAGCAGCCCAAACAGGGGGCGCGACTATGGCTACACCTTC. It is translated as CASSPNRGRDYGYTF.

The rearrangement links TRBV10-3 to TRBJ2-5; the D gene could be TRBD1 or TRBD2 (6 bases each). The CDR3 spans 14 residues. Germline lookup yields CDR1 ENHRY and CDR2 SYGVKD. Trimming stripped 0 bases from V and 5 bases from J, with 10 bases between. CDR3 DNA: TGTGCCATCAGTGAGTCGGGGGGCGGGGAGACCCAGTACTTC. The encoded protein is CAISESGGGETQYF.

This sequence joins TRBV10-3 and TRBJ2-7; D gene ambiguous. Trimming took 6 bases from V and 2 from J, leaving 8 bases between them. Germline V gene data show CDR1 as ENHRY and CDR2 as SYGVKD. The CDR3 is made up of 12 amino acids. In DNA form, the CDR3 reads TGTGCCATCAGCCCAGGCCCCTACGAGCAGTACTTC. Protein sequence: CAISPGPYEQYF.

This clone has a count of ten or more. This chain uses TRBV7-9 with TRBJ1-1, with 11 bases that match TRBD1. The CDR3 has 14 residues. The V gene's germline CDR1 is SEHNR and CDR2 FQNEAQ (reference sequence). V dropped 5 bases and J dropped 5; count of bases not matched to a gene: 4. CDR3 in amino acids: CASSPDRGLTEAFF. In nucleotides, the CDR3 is TGTGCCAGCAGCCCGGACAGGGGGCTTACTGAAGCTTTCTTT.

The chain has TRBV4-3 and TRBJ2-1, with 7 positions matching TRBD2. J was trimmed by 6 bases and V by 4 bases; bases with no gene match: 12. Per the germline V gene, CDR1 is LGHNA and CDR2 is YSLEER. The CDR3 totals 16 residues. The CDR3 nucleotides read TGCGCCAGCAGCCCCGGGGTAGCGGGTTCGTTCAATGAGCAGTTCTTC. Protein product: CASSPGVAGSFNEQFF.

V and J are TRBV5-6 and TRBJ1-2; D perhaps matches TRBD1 (6 bases). Germline V gene data show CDR1 as SGHDT and CDR2 as YYEEEE. The V and J ends lost 7 bases and 3 bases respectively, with 13 bases between them. CDR3 size: 13 residues. The CDR3 DNA sequence: TGTGCCAGCCGTGGGGGCGTGGACTATGGCTACACCTTC. Protein product: CASRGGVDYGYTF. Supplemented by reference TRBV5-6 and TRBJ1-2, the full variable domain reads DAGVTQSPTHLIKTRGQQVTLRCSPKSGHDTVSWYQQALGQGPQFIFQYYEEEERQRGNFPDRFSGHQFPNYSSELNVNALLLGDSALYLCASRGGVDYGYTFGSGTRLTVV.

The chain uses TRBV7-9 and TRBJ1-4; 10 bases line up with TRBD1. Germline-derived CDR1 and CDR2 are SEHNR and FQNEAQ (reference sequence). The CDR3 sequence is 15 residues long. V was pared by 1 base and J by 5 bases, with 1 base of the junction left unmatched. The CDR3 loop reads CASSLVGQGNEKLFF. The CDR3 DNA sequence: TGTGCCAGCAGCTTAGTGGGACAGGGGAATGAAAAACTGTTTTTT.

In DNA, the CDR3 is TGCGCCAGCAGCCGGACAGGGATAAGCAATCAGCCCCAGCATTTT. This codes for CASSRTGISNQPQHF. The V call is TRBV10-1, the J call TRBJ1-5; TRBD1 matches at 8 bases. This CDR3 is 15 amino acids long. The germline V gene encodes CDR1 WNHNN and CDR2 SYGVQD (reference sequence). Trimming cost V 6 bases and J 1 base; bases outside gene matches: 5.

This rearrangement joins TRBV7-3 to TRBJ2-3, with D perhaps TRBD2 (6 bases). CDR3 length: 13 amino acids. V gave up 1 base and J gave up 6 bases, with 8 bases separating them. Germline V gene data show CDR1 as SGHTA and CDR2 as FQGTGA. In nucleotides, the CDR3 is TGTGCCAGCAGCTTAAACGGAGGGGATACGCAGTATTTT. Amino acid sequence: CASSLNGGDTQYF.

This clone was recorded many times. The chain is built from TRBV2 and TRBJ2-7; D not certain. Trimming cost V 6 bases and J 2 bases, with 8 bases left between them. The CDR3 is made up of 12 amino acids. In germline, CDR1 is SNHLY, CDR2 FYNNEI. Here the CDR3 DNA reads TGTGCCAGCAGGGACGGTCCCTACGAGCAGTACTTC. The encoded protein is CASRDGPYEQYF.

The chain recombines TRBV7-3 with TRBJ1-2; no definite D call. V was clipped by 5 bases and J by 3 bases, with 16 bases between them. This CDR3 is built from 15 residues. Germline CDR1 reads SGHTA; CDR2 reads FQGTGA. CDR3 region: CASSPSTRTDYGYTF. In DNA form, the CDR3 reads TGTGCCAGCAGCCCGTCGACACGGACGGACTATGGCTACACCTTC.

This chain links TRBV28 with TRBJ2-5; 14 bases map to TRBD2. The trim removed 5 bases at V and 5 bases at J, leaving 16 bases unmatched. The CDR3 consists of 19 residues. CDR1 and CDR2 from the germline V gene are MDHEN and SYDVKM. The CDR3 DNA reads TGTGCCAGCAGTCCACTGTATGGGACTAGCGGGGGAGCCGGGGAGACCCAGTACTTC. This encodes CASSPLYGTSGGAGETQYF.

V and J are TRBV7-8 and TRBJ2-1; D unresolved. The length of the CDR3 is 14 residues. V was trimmed by 1 base and J by 5 bases, leaving 9 bases between them. In germline, CDR1 is SGHVS, CDR2 FQNEAQ. CDR3 DNA sequence: TGTGCCAGCAGCTTAGGTACAGTCCACAATGAGCAGTTCTTC. Its translation: CASSLGTVHNEQFF.

The chain employs TRBV7-8 and TRBJ1-2, with D tentatively TRBD1 (6 bases). The germline gives CDR1 SGHVS, CDR2 FQNEAQ. V lost 1 base to trimming and J lost 4 bases, with 28 bases between them. This CDR3 comprises 20 residues. This CDR3 is CASSLVEAGASDERAYGYTF. The CDR3, as DNA: TGTGCCAGCAGCTTAGTGGAGGCGGGGGCGTCAGATGAGCGGGCCTATGGCTACACCTTC.

This rearrangement joins TRBV5-4 to TRBJ1-1, with D hard to call. Germline-derived CDR1 and CDR2 are SGHNT and YYREEE (reference sequence). The CDR3 extends over 11 amino acids. Deletions cut 3 bases from V and 7 bases from J, with 7 bases between. The CDR3 protein is CASSSLVEAFF. The CDR3 bases are TGTGCCAGCAGCTCCCTTGTTGAAGCTTTCTTT. Based on the CDR3 plus reference TRBV5-4 and TRBJ1-1, the full variable domain is ETGVTQSPTHLIKTRGQQVTLRCSSQSGHNTVSWYQQALGQGPQFIFQYYREEENGRGNFPPRFSGLQFPNYSSELNVNALELDDSALYLCASSSLVEAFFGQGTRLTVV.

This chain uses TRBV14 with TRBJ2-1, with D tentatively TRBD2 (7 bases). The CDR3 extends over 15 amino acids. V was trimmed by 3 bases and J by 7 bases, leaving 16 bases between them. The germline CDR1 and CDR2 sequences are SGHDN and FVKESK. CDR3 coding DNA: TGTGCCAGCAGCCACCTCCGGGGGGCCCCAAATGAGCAGTTCTTC. Translating it yields CASSHLRGAPNEQFF.

J is TRBJ1-2 and V is TRBV7-2, with 8 bases that match TRBD1. Germline V lookup: CDR1 SGHTA, CDR2 FQGNSA. V was pared by 5 bases and J by 8 bases, with 10 bases of the junction left unmatched. The CDR3 runs to 14 residues. In DNA form, the CDR3 reads TGTGCCAGCAGCCCACGACAGGGGAGGAGCGGCTACACCTTC. It yields the protein CASSPRQGRSGYTF.